Listed here are 14 T cell receptor beta chains from one sample, sequenced in a study of response to subunit inactivated influenza vaccine. TCRdb recomputed calls from the RT-PCR reads with MiXCR, one row per CDR3 protein. The sample yields approximately 490,000 distinct CDR3 sequences, around 7.9% seen once. This specimen was PBMCs from blood, taken around 25 months after vaccination. These receptors were collected from a man aged 50 to 75 who received an inactivated influenza vaccine.

The J gene is TRBJ2-5, the V gene TRBV29-1, with D uncertain. Germline loops: CDR1 SQVTM, CDR2 ANQGSEA. The CDR3 covers 13 residues. The ends were cut back, 0 bases at V and 3 bases at J, with 8 bases in the middle. Here the CDR3 reads CSVEDNFKETQYF. The CDR3 DNA reads as TGCAGCGTTGAAGATAACTTTAAAGAGACCCAGTACTTC.

Ten or more counts support this clonotype. The V and J genes are TRBV15 and TRBJ2-5; 7 nucleotides agree with TRBD2. Germline V gene sequence: CDR1 LNHNV, CDR2 YYDKDF (reference sequence). The CDR3 consists of 15 residues. Trimming removed 2 bases from V and 2 bases from J; junction bases left unmatched: 5. Written as DNA, the CDR3 is TGTGCCACCAGCAGAAATATAGCGGGTCAAGAGACCCAGTACTTC. It specifies CATSRNIAGQETQYF. Using reference TRBV15 and TRBJ2-5 for the parts outside the CDR3, the full variable domain is DAMVIQNPRYQVTQFGKPVTLSCSQTLNHNVMYWYQQKSSQAPKLLFHYYDKDFNNEADTPDNFQSRRPNTSFCFLDIRSPGLGDTAMYLCATSRNIAGQETQYFGPGTRLLVL.

Only a few counts were recorded for this clonotype. The chain links TRBV5-6 to TRBJ1-2, with D perhaps matching TRBD1 (5 bases). Trimming stripped 0 bases from V and 4 bases from J, with 22 bases between. The CDR3 is 18 amino acids. Germline assignment: CDR1 SGHDT and CDR2 YYEEEE. The CDR3 sequence: CASSLEWPQGLQSYGYTF. CDR3 bases: TGTGCCAGCAGCTTGGAATGGCCCCAGGGTCTTCAATCCTATGGCTACACCTTC.

Comments on this clonotype: Likely a read error: the CDR3 ends without its conserved phenylalanine or tryptophan. The chain links TRBV14 to TRBJ1-1, with D hard to call. Germline CDR1 is SGHDN and CDR2 is FVKESK. The V end was cut by 2 bases, the J end by 0 bases, with 4 bases between. This CDR3 is built from 13 residues. CDR3 loop: CASSQIMNTEAFL. The CDR3, as DNA: TGTGCCAGCAGCCAAATAATGAACACTGAAGCTTTCTTA.

This clonotype was detected many times. The chain links TRBV5-1 to TRBJ2-1; 9 nucleotides match TRBD2. V dropped 3 bases and J dropped 2; count of bases not matched to a gene: 9. Per germline, CDR1 SGHRS and CDR2 YFSETQ. The CDR3 extends over 17 amino acids. In nucleotides, the CDR3 is TGCGCCAGCAGCTCGCTCCCCCCTAGCGGGGCCTACAATGAGCAGTTCTTC. Translating it yields CASSSLPPSGAYNEQFF.

The chain employs TRBV7-9 and TRBJ2-7; a weak D match, TRBD1 (5 bases). This CDR3 region has 13 residues. Trimming removed 7 bases from V and 3 bases from J, with 13 bases in between. From germline, CDR1 is SEHNR and CDR2 FQNEAQ (reference sequence). The CDR3 DNA sequence: TGTGCCAGCAACTTTGACAGCTTCTACGAGCAGTACTTC. Protein: CASNFDSFYEQYF.

This chain connects TRBV4-1 to TRBJ1-4; no definite D call. The germline V and J ends were trimmed by 1 base and 4 bases, with 10 bases remaining between them. Germline CDR1 MGHRA, CDR2 YSYEKL. There are 15 residues in the CDR3. The CDR3: CASSQGGLSNEKLFF. CDR3 DNA: TGCGCCAGCAGCCAAGGAGGGTTAAGTAATGAAAAACTGTTTTTT.

There are many counts of this clonotype. The chain carries TRBV27 and TRBJ2-7; D may be TRBD1 (6 bases). The CDR3 contains 15 residues. Trimming removed 0 bases from V and 0 bases from J, with 9 bases in between. CDR1 and CDR2 from the germline V gene are MNHEY and SMNVEV (reference sequence). The CDR3 loop is CASSLSDRPSYEQYF. The CDR3 DNA follows: TGTGCCAGCAGTTTATCCGACAGGCCCTCCTACGAGCAGTACTTC.

This rearrangement joins TRBV9 to TRBJ1-3, with D tentatively TRBD1 (6 bases). Germline V CDR1 and CDR2: SGDLS, YYNGEE. Trimming left V 3 bases short and J 3 bases short, with 13 bases between. This CDR3 has 15 amino acids. Here the CDR3 reads CASSAIGGFGNTIYF. As DNA, the CDR3 is TGTGCCAGCAGCGCCATAGGGGGGTTTGGAAACACCATATATTTT.

This clonotype was counted a few times. The genes are TRBV7-2 and TRBJ2-5; possible D gene TRBD2, 5 bases. Germline assignment: CDR1 SGHTA and CDR2 FQGNSA. This CDR3 has 14 amino acids. Deletions cut 0 bases from V and 7 bases from J, with 12 bases between. The CDR3 DNA reads TGTGCCAGCAGCTTAGCGGTCGACCGGGGGACCCAGTACTTC. Its translation is CASSLAVDRGTQYF.

The chain couples TRBV4-2 to TRBJ2-2; TRBD2 is a possible D gene (5 bases). The CDR3 runs to 15 residues. Germline loops: CDR1 LGHNA, CDR2 YNFKEQ. The V end was cut by 0 bases, the J end by 6 bases, with 11 bases between. This chain's CDR3 is CASSQDRAAAGELFF. The CDR3 DNA reads TGTGCCAGCAGCCAAGATCGAGCAGCGGCCGGGGAGCTGTTTTTT.

The chain employs TRBV20-1 and TRBJ2-7, with D tentatively TRBD1 or TRBD2 (6 bases each). Trimming stripped 4 bases from V and 6 bases from J, with 31 bases between. Germline lookup yields CDR1 DFQATT and CDR2 SNEGSKA (reference sequence). The CDR3 sequence is 18 residues long. CDR3 in amino acids: CSATPNAGTPGLGGEQYF. CDR3 DNA: TGCAGTGCTACCCCGAACGCCGGGACACCAGGTTTGGGGGGCGAGCAGTACTTC.

A few counts support this clonotype. The rearrangement uses TRBV5-1 and TRBJ2-1, with D maybe TRBD2 (6 bases). V was trimmed by 4 bases and J by 2 bases, leaving 16 bases between them. This CDR3 spans 16 amino acids. Per the germline V gene, CDR1 is SGHRS and CDR2 is YFSETQ. Written as DNA, the CDR3 is TGCGCCAGCAGCACCACTAGCAGATCCACCTACAATGAGCAGTTCTTC. Translating it yields CASSTTSRSTYNEQFF.

The CDR3 DNA reads TGTGCCAGCAGCAACTACAGGGGGCCCTTTGAAGCTTTCTTT. Its protein is CASSNYRGPFEAFF. The rearrangement joins TRBV6-1 to TRBJ1-1, with 9 positions matching TRBD1. Trimming at V came to 6 bases and at J to 7 bases, leaving 9 bases not matched to a gene. The CDR3 runs 14 residues. Germline V gene sequence: CDR1 MNHNS, CDR2 SASEGT.